Reported below is one T cell receptor beta chain. The antigen is undetermined. The sample belongs to a study of cytomegalovirus exposure and HLA in healthy donors. The study's findings and limits: According to an earlier analysis, most TCR beta V segments yielded productive rearrangements about 90% or about 30% of the time. Owing to their indistinguishability, certain V segments, notably TRBV6-2 and TRBV6-3, were excluded. TCR beta chains associated with HLA were, in a later analysis, more clonally expanded than equally common others.

Per the germline V gene, CDR1 is MNHEY and CDR2 is SVGAGI. The CDR3 is 13 amino acids. The study ran its PCR with 60 Vbeta and 13 Jbeta primers. Clones were read by immunoSEQ multiplex PCR, and TCRdb kept only the in-frame ones, dropping some. The sample records 120,000 to 150,000 clones, about four fifths being singletons. The clonotype comes from a female donor in good health and CMV-seronegative. The rearrangement joins TRBV6-5 to TRBJ2-1, with TRBD1 matching over 8 bases. Sequenced: PBMCs. CDR3 amino acids: CATTGAGYNEQFF. CDR3 nucleotides: TGTGCTACGACAGGGGCGGGGTACAATGAGCAGTTCTTC.